Here is one T cell receptor (beta chain) with its context. The repertoire was sequenced with immunoSEQ multiplex PCR; TCRdb's copy has only in-frame clones and lacks some. This sample carries more than 90,000 clones, about 96% of them seen once, and the ten largest clones take about 0.38%. Germline V gene sequence: CDR1 SNHLY, CDR2 FYNNEI. The CDR3 totals 14 residues. V lost 6 bases to trimming and J lost 7 bases; unmatched junction nucleotides: 10. This sample is drawn from a study of technical replicates of blood from four donors. This TCR came from a human donor in good health. The V call is TRBV2, the J call TRBJ2-7; TRBD1 matches at 9 bases. Sequencing was done on a sample of T cells isolated from PBMCs. The CDR3 coding sequence is TGTGCCAGCAGCCAAGGACAGGGGCTAGTTGAGCAGTACTTC. Amino acid sequence: CASSQGQGLVEQYF.